This TCR beta chain appears in the sequencing data of a study of control samples from healthy donors and cancer patients. V gave up 3 bases and J gave up 1 base, with 3 bases separating them. This CDR3 is built from 12 residues. The assay was immunoSEQ multiplex PCR, and TCRdb's table has in-frame clones only and misses some. The sample carries 75,000 to 80,000 clones, roughly nine tenths recorded once. The sequencing sample was made of PBMCs. The rearrangement uses TRBV12-3 or TRBV12-4 and TRBJ1-1; D uncertain. The TCR sequence derives from a woman in her 50s with colorectal cancer. The CDR3 region is CASSFKNTEAFF. The CDR3, as DNA: TGTGCCAGCAGTTTTAAGAACACTGAAGCTTTCTTT.